This T cell receptor beta chain was recovered during a study of blood T cells in healthy people across ages. Study-wide results and limits: Changes seen in expanded clonotypes were possibly confounded by donor CMV status left unknown.

Peripheral blood samples of roughly 10 milliliters were drawn from each donor. A second PCR, run for roughly 6 to 11 cycles, used a sample-barcoded 5' primer plus a J-beta primer mix. No fewer than 3 million CDR3-containing paired-end reads came from each sample. TCRdb re-called the 5' RACE reads through MiXCR, storing one row per CDR3 protein. The table shows a few hundred thousand distinct CDR3 sequences, with 25% to 30% occurring only once. Details on this clonotype: Its antigen is not identified.

The sequencing input was blood. The source of this sequence is a woman in her 70s in good health.

CDR3 region: CASSLGTGNTNPYEQYF. The CDR3 region has the DNA TGTGCCAGCAGCCTCGGGACAGGGAACACCAACCCCTACGAGCAGTACTTC. V usage is TRBV5-5 and J usage is TRBJ2-7; TRBD1 aligns across 9 bases. This CDR3 is 17 amino acids long. Germline V gene lookup returns CDR1 SGHKS and CDR2 YYEKEE (reference sequence). Trimming removed 4 bases from V and 2 bases from J; junction bases left unmatched: 13.